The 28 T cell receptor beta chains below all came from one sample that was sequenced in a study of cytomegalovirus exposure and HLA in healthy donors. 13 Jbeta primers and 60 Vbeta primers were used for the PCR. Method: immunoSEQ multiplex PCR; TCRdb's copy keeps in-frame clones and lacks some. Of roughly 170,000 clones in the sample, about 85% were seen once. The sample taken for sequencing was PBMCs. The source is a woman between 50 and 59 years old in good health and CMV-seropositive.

CDR3 in DNA: TGTGCCAGCAGCCACCGAGAGCGGGACGCTCAAGAGACCCAGTACTTC. It translates to CASSHRERDAQETQYF. The genes are TRBV4-2 and TRBJ2-5, with 7 positions matching TRBD2. J gave up 2 bases and V 3 bases, and 9 bases lay outside the gene matches. The CDR3 is 16 residues long. From germline, CDR1 is LGHNA and CDR2 YNFKEQ.

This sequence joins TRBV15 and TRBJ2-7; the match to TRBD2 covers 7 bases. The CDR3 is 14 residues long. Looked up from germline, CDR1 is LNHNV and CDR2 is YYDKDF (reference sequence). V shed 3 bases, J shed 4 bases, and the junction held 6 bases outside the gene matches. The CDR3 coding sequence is TGTGCCACCAGCAGTGGGCGGGGGAGGTACGAGCAGTACTTC. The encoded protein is CATSSGRGRYEQYF.

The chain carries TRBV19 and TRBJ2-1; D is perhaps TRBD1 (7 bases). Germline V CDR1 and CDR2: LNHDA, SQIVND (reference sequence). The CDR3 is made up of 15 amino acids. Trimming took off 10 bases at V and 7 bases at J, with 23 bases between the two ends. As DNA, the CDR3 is TGTGCCACCAGGGGGGCGGCCGCGGTGGGGAATGAGCAGTTCTTC. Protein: CATRGAAAVGNEQFF.

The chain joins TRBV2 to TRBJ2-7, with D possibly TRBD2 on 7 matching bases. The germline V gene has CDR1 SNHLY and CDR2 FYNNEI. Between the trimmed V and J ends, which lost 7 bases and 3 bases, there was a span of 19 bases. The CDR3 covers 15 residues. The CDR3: CASIGSGEGVYEQYF. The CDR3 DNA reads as TGTGCCAGCATCGGTTCAGGGGAGGGGGTCTACGAGCAGTACTTC.

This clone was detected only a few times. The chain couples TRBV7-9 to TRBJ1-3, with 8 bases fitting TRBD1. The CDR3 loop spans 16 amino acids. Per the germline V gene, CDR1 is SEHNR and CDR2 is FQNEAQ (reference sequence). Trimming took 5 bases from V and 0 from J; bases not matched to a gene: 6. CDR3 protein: CASSPGQASSGNTIYF. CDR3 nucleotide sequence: TGTGCCAGCAGCCCGGGACAGGCGAGCTCTGGAAACACCATATATTTT.

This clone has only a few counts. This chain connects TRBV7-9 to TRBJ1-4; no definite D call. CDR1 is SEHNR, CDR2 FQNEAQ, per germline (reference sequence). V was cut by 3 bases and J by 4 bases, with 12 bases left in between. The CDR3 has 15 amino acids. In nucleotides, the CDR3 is TGTGCCAGCAGCTTCCTTACTTCGATTAATGAAAAACTGTTTTTT. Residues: CASSFLTSINEKLFF.

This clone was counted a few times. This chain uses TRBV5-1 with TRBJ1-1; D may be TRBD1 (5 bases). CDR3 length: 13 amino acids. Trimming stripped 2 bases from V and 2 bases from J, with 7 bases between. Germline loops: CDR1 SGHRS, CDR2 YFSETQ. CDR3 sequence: CASSFRANTEAFF. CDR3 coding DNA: TGCGCCAGCAGCTTCAGGGCTAACACTGAAGCTTTCTTT.

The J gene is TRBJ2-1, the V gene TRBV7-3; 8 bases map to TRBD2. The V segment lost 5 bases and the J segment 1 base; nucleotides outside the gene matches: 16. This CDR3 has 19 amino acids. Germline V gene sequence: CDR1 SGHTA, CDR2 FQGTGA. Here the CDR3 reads CASSPGVGIAGSSYNEQFF. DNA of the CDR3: TGTGCCAGCAGCCCCGGGGTGGGAATAGCGGGATCTTCCTACAATGAGCAGTTCTTC.

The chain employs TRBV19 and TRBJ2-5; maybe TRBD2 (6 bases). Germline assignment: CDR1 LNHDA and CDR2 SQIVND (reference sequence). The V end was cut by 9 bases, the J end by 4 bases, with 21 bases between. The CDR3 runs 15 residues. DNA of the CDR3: TGTGCCAGCGCACGCGGGACGGACGTTGGAGAGACCCAGTACTTC. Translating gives CASARGTDVGETQYF.

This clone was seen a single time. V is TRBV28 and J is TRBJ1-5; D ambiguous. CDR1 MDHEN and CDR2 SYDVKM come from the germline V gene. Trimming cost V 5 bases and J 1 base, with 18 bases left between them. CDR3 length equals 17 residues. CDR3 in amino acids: CASSQLLRGYSNQPQHF. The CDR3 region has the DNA TGTGCCAGCAGTCAACTTCTACGTGGTTACAGCAATCAGCCCCAGCATTTT.

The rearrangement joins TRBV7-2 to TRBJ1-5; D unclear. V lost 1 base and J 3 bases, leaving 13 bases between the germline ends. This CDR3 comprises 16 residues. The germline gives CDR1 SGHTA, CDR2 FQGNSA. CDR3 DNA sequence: TGTGCCAGCAGCTTAGGTGGCAGCGGGAACAATCAGCCCCAGCATTTT. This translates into CASSLGGSGNNQPQHF.

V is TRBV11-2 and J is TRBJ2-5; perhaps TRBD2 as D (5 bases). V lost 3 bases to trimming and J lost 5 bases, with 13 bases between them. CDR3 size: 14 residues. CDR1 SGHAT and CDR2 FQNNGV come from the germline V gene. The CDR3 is CASSFSDWEETQYF. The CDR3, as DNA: TGTGCCAGCAGCTTCTCCGACTGGGAGGAGACCCAGTACTTC.

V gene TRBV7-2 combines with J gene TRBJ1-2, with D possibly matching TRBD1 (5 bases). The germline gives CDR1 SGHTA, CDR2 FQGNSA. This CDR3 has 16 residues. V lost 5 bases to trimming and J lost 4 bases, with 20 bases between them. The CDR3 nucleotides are TGTGCCAGCAGCCCCCAGTCCCAGGACATTTTCTATGGCTACACCTTC. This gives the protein CASSPQSQDIFYGYTF.

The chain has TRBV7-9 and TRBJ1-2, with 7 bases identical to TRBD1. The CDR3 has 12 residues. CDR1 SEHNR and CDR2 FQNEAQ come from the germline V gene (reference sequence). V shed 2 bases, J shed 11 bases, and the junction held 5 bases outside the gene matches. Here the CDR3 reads CASSLMAGGYTF. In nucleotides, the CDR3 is TGTGCCAGCAGCTTAATGGCAGGGGGGTACACCTTC.

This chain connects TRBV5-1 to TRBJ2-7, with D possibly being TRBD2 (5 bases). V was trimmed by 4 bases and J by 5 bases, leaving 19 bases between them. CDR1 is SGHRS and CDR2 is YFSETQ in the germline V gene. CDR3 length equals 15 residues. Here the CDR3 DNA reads TGCGCCAGCAGCGCTAACCCGGAGGTGTCGGACGAGCAGTACTTC. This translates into CASSANPEVSDEQYF.

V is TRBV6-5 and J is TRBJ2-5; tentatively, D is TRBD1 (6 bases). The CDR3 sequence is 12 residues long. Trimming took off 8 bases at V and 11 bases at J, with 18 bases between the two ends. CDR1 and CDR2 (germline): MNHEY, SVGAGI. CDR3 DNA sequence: TGTGCCAGCGGAGTACGTCCAGGGGAGCAGTACTTC. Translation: CASGVRPGEQYF.

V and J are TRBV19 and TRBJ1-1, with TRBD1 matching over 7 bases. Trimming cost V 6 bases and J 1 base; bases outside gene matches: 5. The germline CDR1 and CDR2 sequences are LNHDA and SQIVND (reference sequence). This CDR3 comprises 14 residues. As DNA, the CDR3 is TGTGCCAGTAGCACTCAGGGGGGGAACACTGAAGCTTTCTTT. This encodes CASSTQGGNTEAFF.

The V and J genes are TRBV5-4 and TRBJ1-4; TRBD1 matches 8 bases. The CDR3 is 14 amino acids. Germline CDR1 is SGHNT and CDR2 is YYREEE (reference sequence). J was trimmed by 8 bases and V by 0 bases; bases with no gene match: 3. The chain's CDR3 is CASSLDRGGEKLFF. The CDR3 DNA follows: TGTGCCAGCAGCTTGGACAGGGGGGGCGAAAAACTGTTTTTT.

The CDR3 loop is CASTRQANTGELFF. Written as DNA, the CDR3 is TGTGCCAGCACGCGACAGGCAAACACCGGGGAGCTGTTTTTT. This chain links TRBV7-9 with TRBJ2-2, with a weak D call TRBD1 (6 bases). The CDR3 runs to 14 residues. Germline lookup yields CDR1 SEHNR and CDR2 FQNEAQ (reference sequence). Trimming removed 7 bases from V and 2 bases from J, with 11 bases in between.

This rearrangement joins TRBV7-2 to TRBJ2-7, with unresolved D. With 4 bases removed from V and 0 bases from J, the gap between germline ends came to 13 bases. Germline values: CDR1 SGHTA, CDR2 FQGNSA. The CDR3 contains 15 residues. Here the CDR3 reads CASSSTTERSYEQYF. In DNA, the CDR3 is TGTGCCAGCAGCTCCACGACTGAGCGCTCCTACGAGCAGTACTTC.

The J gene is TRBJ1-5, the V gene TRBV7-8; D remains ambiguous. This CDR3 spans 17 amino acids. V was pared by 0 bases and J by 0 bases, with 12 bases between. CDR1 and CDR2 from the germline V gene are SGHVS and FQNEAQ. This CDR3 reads CASSLAIRQYSNQPQHF. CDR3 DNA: TGTGCCAGCAGCTTAGCAATACGCCAGTATAGCAATCAGCCCCAGCATTTT.

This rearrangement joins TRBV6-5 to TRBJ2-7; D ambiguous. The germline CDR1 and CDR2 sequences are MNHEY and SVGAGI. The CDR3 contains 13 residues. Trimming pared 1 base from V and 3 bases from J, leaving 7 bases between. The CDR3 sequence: CASSYYMNYEQYF. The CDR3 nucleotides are TGTGCCAGCAGTTACTACATGAACTACGAGCAGTACTTC.

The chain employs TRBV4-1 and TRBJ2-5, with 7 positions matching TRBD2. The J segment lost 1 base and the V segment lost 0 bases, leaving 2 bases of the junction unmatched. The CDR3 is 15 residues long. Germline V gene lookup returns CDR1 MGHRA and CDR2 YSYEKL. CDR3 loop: CASSQEPSGQETQYF. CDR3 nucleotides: TGCGCCAGCAGCCAAGAGCCTAGCGGCCAAGAGACCCAGTACTTC.

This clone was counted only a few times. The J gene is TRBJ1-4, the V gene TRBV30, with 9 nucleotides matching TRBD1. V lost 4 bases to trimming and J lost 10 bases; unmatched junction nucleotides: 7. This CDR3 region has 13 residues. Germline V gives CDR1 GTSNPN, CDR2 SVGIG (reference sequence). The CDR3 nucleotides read TGTGCCTGGATGGGACAGGGTTTTGGAAAACTGTTTTTT. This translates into CAWMGQGFGKLFF.

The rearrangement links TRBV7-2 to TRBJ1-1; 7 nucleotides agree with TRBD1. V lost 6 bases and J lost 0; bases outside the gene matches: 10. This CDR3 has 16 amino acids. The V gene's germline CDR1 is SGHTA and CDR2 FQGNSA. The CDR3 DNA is TGTGCCAGCAGGAACAGGGGCGGGGGGATGAACACTGAAGCTTTCTTT. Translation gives CASRNRGGGMNTEAFF.

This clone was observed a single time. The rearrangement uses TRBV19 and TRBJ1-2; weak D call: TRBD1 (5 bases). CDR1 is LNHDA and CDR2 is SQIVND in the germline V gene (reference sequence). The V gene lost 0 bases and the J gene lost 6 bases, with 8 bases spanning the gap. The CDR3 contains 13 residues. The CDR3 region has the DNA TGTGCCAGTAGTATAGACAGGGAGGATGGCTACACCTTC. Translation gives CASSIDREDGYTF.

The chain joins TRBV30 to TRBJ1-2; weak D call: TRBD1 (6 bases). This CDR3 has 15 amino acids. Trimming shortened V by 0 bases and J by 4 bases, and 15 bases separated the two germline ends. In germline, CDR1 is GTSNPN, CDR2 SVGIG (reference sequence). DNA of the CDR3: TGTGCCTGGAGTGTAACAGGGAATGGGGGCTATGGCTACACCTTC. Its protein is CAWSVTGNGGYGYTF.

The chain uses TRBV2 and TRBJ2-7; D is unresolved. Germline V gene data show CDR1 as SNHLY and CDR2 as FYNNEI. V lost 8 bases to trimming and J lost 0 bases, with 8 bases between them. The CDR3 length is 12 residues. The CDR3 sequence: CASEKSSYEQYF. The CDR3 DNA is TGTGCCAGCGAGAAGAGCTCCTACGAGCAGTACTTC.